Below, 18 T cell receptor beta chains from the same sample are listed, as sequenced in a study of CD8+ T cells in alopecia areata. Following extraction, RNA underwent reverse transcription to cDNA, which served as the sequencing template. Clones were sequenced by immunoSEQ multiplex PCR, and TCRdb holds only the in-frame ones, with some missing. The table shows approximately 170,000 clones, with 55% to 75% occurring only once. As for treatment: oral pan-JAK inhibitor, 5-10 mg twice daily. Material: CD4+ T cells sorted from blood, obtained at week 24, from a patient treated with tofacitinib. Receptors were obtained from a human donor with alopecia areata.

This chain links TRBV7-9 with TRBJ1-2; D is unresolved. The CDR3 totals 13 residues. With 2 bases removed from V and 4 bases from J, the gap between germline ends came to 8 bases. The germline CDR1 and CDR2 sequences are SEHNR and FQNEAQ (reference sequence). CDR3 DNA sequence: TGTGCCAGCAGCTTAAAGGTTGGCTATGGCTACACCTTC. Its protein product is CASSLKVGYGYTF.

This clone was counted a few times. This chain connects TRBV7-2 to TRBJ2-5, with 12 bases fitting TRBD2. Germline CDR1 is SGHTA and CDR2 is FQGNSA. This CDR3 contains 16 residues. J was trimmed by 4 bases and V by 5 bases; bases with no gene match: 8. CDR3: CASSRGGLAGRETQYF. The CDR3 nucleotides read TGTGCCAGCAGCCGTGGCGGACTAGCGGGGAGAGAGACCCAGTACTTC.

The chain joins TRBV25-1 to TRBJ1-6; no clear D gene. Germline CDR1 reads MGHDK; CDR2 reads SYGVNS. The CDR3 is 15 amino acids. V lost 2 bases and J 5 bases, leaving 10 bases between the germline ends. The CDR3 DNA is TGTGCCAGCAGTGAAGTCGGCAGAGATAATTCACCCCTCCACTTT. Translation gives CASSEVGRDNSPLHF. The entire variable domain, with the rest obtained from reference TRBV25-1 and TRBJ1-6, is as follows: EADIYQTPRYLVIGTGKKITLECSQTMGHDKMYWYQQDPGMELHLIHYSYGVNSTEKGDLSSESTVSRIRTEHFPLTLESARPSHTSQYLCASSEVGRDNSPLHFGNGTRLTVT.

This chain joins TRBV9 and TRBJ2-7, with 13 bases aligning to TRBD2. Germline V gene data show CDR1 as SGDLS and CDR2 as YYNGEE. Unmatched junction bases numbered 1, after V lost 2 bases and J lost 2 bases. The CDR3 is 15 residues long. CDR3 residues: CASSVGTSGAYEQYF. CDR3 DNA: TGTGCCAGCAGCGTTGGGACTAGCGGGGCCTACGAGCAGTACTTC.

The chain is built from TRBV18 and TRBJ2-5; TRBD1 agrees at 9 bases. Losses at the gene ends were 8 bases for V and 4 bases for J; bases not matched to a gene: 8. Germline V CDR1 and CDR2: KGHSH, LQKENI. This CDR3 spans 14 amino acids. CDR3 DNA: TGTGCCAGCACCAGGACAGGGGAGAGAGAGACCCAGTACTTC. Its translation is CASTRTGERETQYF.

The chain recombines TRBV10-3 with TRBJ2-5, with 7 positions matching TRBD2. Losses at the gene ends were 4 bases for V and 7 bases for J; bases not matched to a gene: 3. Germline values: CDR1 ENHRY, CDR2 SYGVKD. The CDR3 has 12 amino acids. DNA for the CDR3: TGTGCCATCAGTGCGGGGGAGGGGACCCAGTACTTC. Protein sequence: CAISAGEGTQYF.

The CDR3: CASNPTSGAYNEQFF. The DNA for the CDR3 is TGTGCCAGCAATCCTACTAGCGGGGCCTACAATGAGCAGTTCTTC. The chain employs TRBV2 and TRBJ2-1; 10 bases fit TRBD2. CDR3 size: 15 residues. Unmatched junction bases numbered 5, after V lost 7 bases and J lost 2 bases. Germline-derived CDR1 and CDR2 are SNHLY and FYNNEI.

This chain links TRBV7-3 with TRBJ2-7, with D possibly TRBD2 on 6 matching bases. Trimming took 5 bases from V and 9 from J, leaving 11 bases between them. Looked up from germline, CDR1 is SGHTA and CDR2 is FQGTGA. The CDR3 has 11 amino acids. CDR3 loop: CASSPVGGQYF. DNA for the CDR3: TGTGCCAGCAGCCCAGTGGGGGGGCAGTACTTC.

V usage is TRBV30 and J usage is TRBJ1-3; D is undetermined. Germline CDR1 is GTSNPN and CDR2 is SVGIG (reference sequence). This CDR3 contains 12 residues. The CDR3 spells CALSVNRNTIYF. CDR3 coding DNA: TGTGCGTTGAGCGTTAACCGGAACACCATATATTTT.

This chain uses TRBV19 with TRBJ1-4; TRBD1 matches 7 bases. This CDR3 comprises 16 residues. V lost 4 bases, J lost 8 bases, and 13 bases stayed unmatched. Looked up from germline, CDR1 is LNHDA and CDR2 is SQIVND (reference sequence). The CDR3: CASSSGDRITSEKLFF. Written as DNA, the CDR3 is TGTGCCAGTAGTAGCGGGGACAGAATTACCTCCGAAAAACTGTTTTTT.

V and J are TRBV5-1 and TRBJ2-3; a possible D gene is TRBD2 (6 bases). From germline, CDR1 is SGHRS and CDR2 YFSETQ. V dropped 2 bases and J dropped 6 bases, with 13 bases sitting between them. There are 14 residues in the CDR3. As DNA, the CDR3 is TGCGCCAGCAGCTTATCGGGCGGAGGGGATACGCAGTATTTT. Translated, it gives CASSLSGGGDTQYF. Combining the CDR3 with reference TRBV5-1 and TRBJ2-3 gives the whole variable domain KAGVTQTPRYLIKTRGQQVTLSCSPISGHRSVSWYQQTPGQGLQFLFEYFSETQRNKGNFPGRFSGRQFSNSRSEMNVSTLELGDSALYLCASSLSGGGDTQYFGPGTRLTVL.

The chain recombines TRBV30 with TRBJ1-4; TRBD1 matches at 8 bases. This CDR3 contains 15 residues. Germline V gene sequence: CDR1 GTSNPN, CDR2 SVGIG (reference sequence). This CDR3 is CATDRGRLRNEKLFF. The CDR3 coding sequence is TGTGCTACTGACAGGGGACGTTTGCGAAATGAAAAACTGTTTTTT.

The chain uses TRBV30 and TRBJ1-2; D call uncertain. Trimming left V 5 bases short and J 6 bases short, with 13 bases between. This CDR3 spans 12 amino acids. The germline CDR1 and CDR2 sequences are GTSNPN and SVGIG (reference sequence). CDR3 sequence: CAWSEGVDGYTF. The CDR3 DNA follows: TGTGCCTGGTCCGAGGGTGTTGATGGCTACACCTTC. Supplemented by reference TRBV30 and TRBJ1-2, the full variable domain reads SQTIHQWPATLVQPVGSPLSLECTVEGTSNPNLYWYRQAAGRGLQLLFYSVGIGQISSEVPQNLSASRPQDRQFILSSKKLLLSDSGFYLCAWSEGVDGYTFGSGTRLTVV.

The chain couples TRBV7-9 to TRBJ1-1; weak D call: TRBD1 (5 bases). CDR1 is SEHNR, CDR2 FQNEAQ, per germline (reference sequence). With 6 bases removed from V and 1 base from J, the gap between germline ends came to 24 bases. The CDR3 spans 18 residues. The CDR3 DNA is TGTGCCAGCAGTTCTAGAGGCCGGGAGGGGTACGGGAACACTGAAGCTTTCTTT. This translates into CASSSRGREGYGNTEAFF. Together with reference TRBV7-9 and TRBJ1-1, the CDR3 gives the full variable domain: DTGVSQNPRHKITKRGQNVTFRCDPISEHNRLYWYRQTLGQGPEFLTYFQNEAQLEKSRLLSDRFSAERPKGSFSTLEIQRTEQGDSAMYLCASSSRGREGYGNTEAFFGQGTRLTVV.

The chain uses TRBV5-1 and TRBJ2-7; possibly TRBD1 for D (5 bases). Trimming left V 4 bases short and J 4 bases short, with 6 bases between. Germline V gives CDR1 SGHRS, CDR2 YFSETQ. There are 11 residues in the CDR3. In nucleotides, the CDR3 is TGCGCCAGCAGCCGACAGTACGAGCAGTACTTC. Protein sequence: CASSRQYEQYF.

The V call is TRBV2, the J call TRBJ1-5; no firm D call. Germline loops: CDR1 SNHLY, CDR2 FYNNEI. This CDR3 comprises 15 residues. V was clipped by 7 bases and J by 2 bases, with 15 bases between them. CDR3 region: CASTTMGSGNQPQHF. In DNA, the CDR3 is TGTGCCAGCACAACAATGGGATCTGGCAATCAGCCCCAGCATTTT.

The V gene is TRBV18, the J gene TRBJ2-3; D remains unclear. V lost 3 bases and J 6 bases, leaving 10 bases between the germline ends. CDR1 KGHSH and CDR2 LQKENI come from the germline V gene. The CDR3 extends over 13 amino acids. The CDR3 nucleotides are TGTGCCAGCTCACCCCCGTGGTGGGATACGCAGTATTTT. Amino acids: CASSPPWWDTQYF. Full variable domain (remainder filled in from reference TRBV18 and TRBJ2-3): NAGVMQNPRHLVRRRGQEARLRCSPMKGHSHVYWYRQLPEEGLKFMVYLQKENIIDESGMPKERFSAEFPKEGPSILRIQQVVRGDSAAYFCASSPPWWDTQYFGPGTRLTVL.

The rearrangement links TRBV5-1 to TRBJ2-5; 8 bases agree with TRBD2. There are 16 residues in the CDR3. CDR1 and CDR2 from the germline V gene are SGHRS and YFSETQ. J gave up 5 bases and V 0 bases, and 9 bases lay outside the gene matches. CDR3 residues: CASSLENSGVSETQYF. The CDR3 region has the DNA TGCGCCAGCAGCTTGGAAAATAGCGGGGTCTCGGAGACCCAGTACTTC.